These 16 T cell receptor beta chains originate from one sample sequenced in a study of regulatory T cells in long-lasting Graves disease (dated by TCRdb to 2020 to 2022). Library preparation used multiplex PCR. Sequenced using an Illumina HiSeq 4000. iRepertoire HTBI primers and Arm-PCR amplification of CDR3 regions were used to construct TCR beta libraries. TCRdb trimmed public reads at Q25 via fastp, called clones via MiXCR and kept in-frame beta chains. Rows matching on CDR3 protein sequence are summarized as one entry with the most common DNA and genes. For this sample the table gives 350,000 to 450,000 distinct CDR3 sequences, of which around 20% were detected only once. Less than 25% of the sample goes to the ten largest clones. Sample time point, as interpreted from the label and publication: persistent/refractory GD, antithyroid drugs over 5 years with positive TRAb. For both TCR sequencing and RNA sequencing, RNA was extracted from PBMCs using TRIzol.

Sequencing used peripheral blood mononuclear cells (PBMCs), obtained when the disease was refractory, from a patient treated with antithyroid drugs. The receptors come from a female donor with Graves disease.

This clonotype was seen repeatedly, ten times or more. V gene TRBV7-2 combines with J gene TRBJ2-2, with 8 positions matching TRBD2. The germline V gene has CDR1 SGHTA and CDR2 FQGNSA. The CDR3 covers 14 residues. J lost 4 bases, V lost 3 bases, and 1 base had no gene match. This chain's CDR3 is CASSFGRATGELFF. CDR3 bases: TGTGCCAGCAGCTTCGGGAGGGCCACCGGGGAGCTGTTTTTT.

This rearrangement joins TRBV7-2 to TRBJ2-7; perhaps TRBD2 as D (5 bases). Germline CDR1 SGHTA, CDR2 FQGNSA. The CDR3 totals 15 residues. V was shortened by 4 bases and J by 1 base, with 14 bases between the two germline ends. The CDR3 nucleotides read TGTGCCAGCAGCTCCTTTGTAGGGAGTTCCTACGAGCAGTACTTC. Protein product: CASSSFVGSSYEQYF.

The table lists this clonotype with many counts. The rearrangement links TRBV28 to TRBJ2-2; D is perhaps TRBD2 (5 bases). The CDR3 length is 16 residues. The germline V gene has CDR1 MDHEN and CDR2 SYDVKM. Trimming shortened V by 6 bases and J by 6 bases, and 20 bases separated the two germline ends. Written as DNA, the CDR3 is TGTGCCAGCAGCCCTGAGACTACCCCGGAGGCCGGGGAGCTGTTTTTT. Protein sequence: CASSPETTPEAGELFF.

This clonotype was seen only a few times. The chain has TRBV6-1 and TRBJ2-2, with 11 bases aligning to TRBD2. CDR3 length equals 15 residues. V gave up 8 bases and J gave up 6 bases; unmatched junction bases: 8. CDR1 is MNHNS and CDR2 is SASEGT in the germline V gene. In nucleotides, the CDR3 is TGTGCCAGCCAACTAGCGGGAGTATCTGCCGGGGAGCTGTTTTTT. Translated: CASQLAGVSAGELFF.

This chain connects TRBV12-3 or TRBV12-4 to TRBJ2-2; D gene unclear. The CDR3 extends over 15 amino acids. V was pared by 5 bases and J by 4 bases, with 14 bases between. The CDR3 loop is CASSGIGWGTGELFF. The CDR3 DNA reads TGTGCCAGCAGTGGAATTGGATGGGGCACCGGGGAGCTGTTTTTT.

The chain is built from TRBV6-2 or TRBV6-3 and TRBJ2-5; 10 bases line up with TRBD1. The CDR3 totals 15 residues. Germline V CDR1 and CDR2: MNHEY, SVGEGT. V gave up 5 bases and J gave up 4 bases; unmatched junction bases: 7. In DNA, the CDR3 is TGTGCCAGCAGTCCCGGGACAGGGGTGGGAGAGACCCAGTACTTC. Its protein product is CASSPGTGVGETQYF.

A remark on this clonotype: An end of the junction differs from the germline gene, which may be a read error. This chain connects TRBV13 to TRBJ1-1; the D gene is possibly TRBD1 (5 bases). The CDR3 length is 14 residues. Per germline, CDR1 PRHDT and CDR2 FYEKMQ (reference sequence). CDR3 in amino acids: CASRLVQENTEAFF. The CDR3 DNA is TGTGCCAGCAGATTAGTACAGGAGAACACTGAAGCTTTCTTT.

This clonotype was picked up many times. J is TRBJ2-5 and V is TRBV7-9; 11 nucleotides line up with TRBD2. The CDR3 sequence is 15 residues long. Germline V gene sequence: CDR1 SEHNR, CDR2 FQNEAQ (reference sequence). Trimming removed 4 bases from V and 4 bases from J; junction bases left unmatched: 5. Here the CDR3 DNA reads TGTGCCAGCAGCTCAAACGGACTAGCGGGAGAGACCCAGTACTTC. Its translation: CASSSNGLAGETQYF.

This clonotype has at least ten counts. V and J are TRBV2 and TRBJ2-7, with 9 bases fitting TRBD2. The ends lost 2 bases at V and 5 bases at J; junction bases unmatched: 7. This CDR3 region has 15 residues. CDR1 is SNHLY, CDR2 FYNNEI, per germline. The CDR3 here is CASSEWGGRAHEQYF. CDR3 coding DNA: TGTGCCAGCAGTGAATGGGGCGGGAGGGCCCACGAGCAGTACTTC. Combining the CDR3 with reference TRBV2 and TRBJ2-7 gives the whole variable domain EPEVTQTPSHQVTQMGQEVILRCVPISNHLYFYWYRQILGQKVEFLVSFYNNEISEKSEIFDDQFSVERPDGSNFTLKIRSTKLEDSAMYFCASSEWGGRAHEQYFGPGTRLTVT.

This clonotype has just a few counts. The chain uses TRBV15 and TRBJ2-5; 9 bases are a match to TRBD1. The CDR3 has 15 residues. The trim removed 5 bases at V and 0 bases at J, leaving 4 bases unmatched. Germline-derived CDR1 and CDR2 are LNHNV and YYDKDF (reference sequence). CDR3 bases: TGTGCCACCAGCGTCGGACAGGGGTACCAAGAGACCCAGTACTTC. Translated: CATSVGQGYQETQYF.

Remarks on this clonotype: Given a much more abundant clone one base away, this may be a read error. V gene TRBV12-3 or TRBV12-4 combines with J gene TRBJ2-5; D not certain. The CDR3 extends over 13 amino acids. Written as DNA, the CDR3 is TGTGCCAGCGGTTTATACAGCCAAGAGACCCAGTACTTC. Translation gives CASGLYSQETQYF.

This clonotype was recorded at least ten times. The CDR3 nucleotides are TGTGCCAGCAGGACAGGGCTAGGGGACACTGAAGCTTTCTTT. Translating it yields CASRTGLGDTEAFF. The chain has TRBV28 and TRBJ1-1, with 7 bases that match TRBD1. The CDR3 consists of 14 residues. Per the germline V gene, CDR1 is MDHEN and CDR2 is SYDVKM. The V gene end was trimmed by 6 bases and the J gene end by 3 bases; junction bases not matched to a gene: 7.

Details on this clonotype: One end of the junction is discordant with germline, which a read error may explain. The chain recombines TRBV28 with TRBJ2-7; D is unclear. The CDR3 consists of 11 residues. Germline V gene lookup returns CDR1 MDHEN and CDR2 SYDVKM. The CDR3 bases are TGTGCCAGCAGTTTATCCGGCGAGCGGTACTTC. The encoded protein is CASSLSGERYF.

This clonotype occurred a few times. The V gene is TRBV20-1, the J gene TRBJ2-7; 7 bases are shared with TRBD1. V shed 2 bases and J 5 bases; nucleotides not matched to a gene: 9. CDR3 length: 14 residues. CDR1 and CDR2 from the germline V gene are DFQATT and SNEGSKA (reference sequence). The DNA for the CDR3 is TGCAGTGCTAGATCCGGGGACAGAGCAAACGAGCAGTACTTC. Amino acid sequence: CSARSGDRANEQYF.

The sample holds one count of this clonotype. This chain connects TRBV7-6 to TRBJ2-1, with a possible D match to TRBD2 (5 bases). There are 16 residues in the CDR3. Germline V lookup: CDR1 SGHVS, CDR2 FNYEAQ. Trimming took 1 base from V and 6 from J, leaving 16 bases between them. The CDR3 DNA is TGTGCCAGCAGCTTAGTAAGTGACTATGTGATCAATGAGCAGTTCTTC. This translates into CASSLVSDYVINEQFF.

This clonotype was observed many times. The chain joins TRBV5-1 to TRBJ1-2; no reliable D call. Trimming removed 0 bases from V and 1 base from J, with 7 bases in between. The CDR3 runs 14 residues. Germline values: CDR1 SGHRS, CDR2 YFSETQ. CDR3: CASSLAGSNYGYTF. The CDR3 nucleotides are TGCGCCAGCAGCTTGGCCGGCAGTAACTATGGCTACACCTTC.